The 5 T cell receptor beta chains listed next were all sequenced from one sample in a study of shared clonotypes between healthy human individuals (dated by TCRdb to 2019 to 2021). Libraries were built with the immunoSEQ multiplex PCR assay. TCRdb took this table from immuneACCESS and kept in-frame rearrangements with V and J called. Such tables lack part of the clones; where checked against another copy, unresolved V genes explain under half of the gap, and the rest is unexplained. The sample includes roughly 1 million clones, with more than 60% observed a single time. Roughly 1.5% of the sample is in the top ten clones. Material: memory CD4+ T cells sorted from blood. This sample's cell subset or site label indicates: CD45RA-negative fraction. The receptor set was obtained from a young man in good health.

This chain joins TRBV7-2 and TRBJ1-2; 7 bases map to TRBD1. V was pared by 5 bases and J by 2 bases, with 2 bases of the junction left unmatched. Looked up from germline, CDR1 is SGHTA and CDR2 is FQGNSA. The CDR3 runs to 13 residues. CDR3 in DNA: TGTGCCAGCAGCGTGGGACAGAACTATGGCTACACCTTC. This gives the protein CASSVGQNYGYTF.

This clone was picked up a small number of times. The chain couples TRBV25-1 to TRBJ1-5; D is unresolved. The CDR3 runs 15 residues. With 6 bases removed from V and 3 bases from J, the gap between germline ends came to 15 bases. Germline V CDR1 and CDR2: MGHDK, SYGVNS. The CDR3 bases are TGTGCCAGCAGCCTCGGACGTTTAGTCAATCAGCCCCAGCATTTT. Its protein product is CASSLGRLVNQPQHF.

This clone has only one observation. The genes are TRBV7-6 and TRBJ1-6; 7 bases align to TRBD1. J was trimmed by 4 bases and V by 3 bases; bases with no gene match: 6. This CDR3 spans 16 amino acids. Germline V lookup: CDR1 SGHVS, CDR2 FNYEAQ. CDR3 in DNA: TGTGCCAGCAGCTTTGGGGGACAGACTTATAATTCACCCCTCCACTTT. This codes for CASSFGGQTYNSPLHF.

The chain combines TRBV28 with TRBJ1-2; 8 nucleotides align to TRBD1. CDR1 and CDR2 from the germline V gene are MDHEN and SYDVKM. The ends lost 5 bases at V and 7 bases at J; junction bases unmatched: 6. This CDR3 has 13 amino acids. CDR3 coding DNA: TGTGCCAGCAGTCAGCAGGGGGCGGTTGGCTACACCTTC. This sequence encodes CASSQQGAVGYTF.

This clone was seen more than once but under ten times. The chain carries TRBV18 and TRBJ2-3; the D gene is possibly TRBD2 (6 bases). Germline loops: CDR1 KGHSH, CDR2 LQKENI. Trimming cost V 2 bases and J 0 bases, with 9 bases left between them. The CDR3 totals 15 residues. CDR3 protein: CASSPVGGSTDTQYF. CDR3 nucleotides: TGTGCCAGCTCACCAGTTGGGGGGAGCACAGATACGCAGTATTTT.